This T cell receptor beta chain was captured in a study of blood T cell repertoires in COVID-19. The wider study: From the United States, Italy and Spain came samples of acute and convalescent COVID-19. Sources were T cells, B-cell-depleted T cells, or PBMCs; the material itself was cDNA or gDNA.

J gave up 0 bases and V 3 bases, and 6 bases lay outside the gene matches. The germline gives CDR1 SQVTM, CDR2 ANQGSEA. The CDR3 is made up of 16 amino acids. The table came from immunoSEQ multiplex PCR; TCRdb's copy has only in-frame clones and leaves some out. In the table there are around 200,000 clones, approximately 90% of which are singletons. The specimen sequenced was PBMCs or T cells enriched from blood (not recorded which). This rearrangement joins TRBV29-1 to TRBJ2-3, with 10 bases fitting TRBD2. The sequence derives from a man aged 25-45 years who had recovered from COVID-19. This CDR3 reads CSVEGGLATSTDTQYF. The CDR3 DNA sequence: TGCAGCGTTGAGGGGGGACTAGCGACTAGCACAGATACGCAGTATTTT.